Below are 18 T cell receptor beta chains sequenced from a single sample in a study of T cell responses to AZD1222 COVID-19 vaccine. Only in-frame clones appear in the TCRdb table, and some are missing; sequencing was by immunoSEQ multiplex PCR. The data contain around 70,000 clones, 87% of them singletons. The sequencing here drew on peripheral blood, taken 28 days after the second AZD1222 dose. The receptor set was obtained from an adult who received the AZD1222 COVID-19 vaccine.

The rearrangement uses TRBV7-2 and TRBJ2-7, with 12 bases aligning to TRBD2. Trimming cost V 5 bases and J 7 bases; bases outside gene matches: 9. The germline gives CDR1 SGHTA, CDR2 FQGNSA. This CDR3 has 15 residues. In DNA, the CDR3 is TGTGCCAGCAGCCTCACTAGCGGGGGGTCTGTGGAGCAGTACTTC. Protein product: CASSLTSGGSVEQYF.

The chain recombines TRBV14 with TRBJ2-7; D gene unclear. Trimming pared 4 bases from V and 0 bases from J, leaving 16 bases between. From germline, CDR1 is SGHDN and CDR2 FVKESK. The CDR3 is made up of 16 amino acids. CDR3 region: CASSRARGTHSYEQYF. Here the CDR3 DNA reads TGTGCCAGCAGCCGGGCGAGAGGCACCCACTCCTACGAGCAGTACTTC.

The chain couples TRBV30 to TRBJ2-7; D unresolved. The CDR3 totals 12 residues. Trimming stripped 5 bases from V and 0 bases from J, with 8 bases between. Germline V CDR1 and CDR2: GTSNPN, SVGIG (reference sequence). The DNA of the CDR3 is TGTGCCTGGCGCAAGGCCTCCTACGAGCAGTACTTC. Encoded protein: CAWRKASYEQYF.

The CDR3 region has the DNA TGTGCCAGCTCACCGATCAGCCAGGGGGAACGGGAAGCTTTCTTT. Its protein is CASSPISQGEREAFF. The chain combines TRBV18 with TRBJ1-1, with TRBD1 matching over 7 bases. There are 15 residues in the CDR3. Per germline, CDR1 KGHSH and CDR2 LQKENI. V lost 3 bases, J lost 8 bases, and 12 bases stayed unmatched.

The V gene is TRBV10-3, the J gene TRBJ1-1, with D possibly matching TRBD1 (5 bases). The V gene's germline CDR1 is ENHRY and CDR2 SYGVKD. This CDR3 has 12 residues. With 6 bases removed from V and 6 bases from J, the gap between germline ends came to 11 bases. CDR3 in amino acids: CAIRVEGSEAFF. CDR3 nucleotides: TGTGCCATCAGGGTGGAGGGGTCTGAAGCTTTCTTT.

The chain employs TRBV19 and TRBJ1-1; 7 bases align to TRBD1. The J segment lost 1 base and the V segment lost 4 bases, leaving 3 bases of the junction unmatched. The CDR3 loop spans 14 amino acids. Germline CDR1 and CDR2: LNHDA and SQIVND (reference sequence). CDR3 loop: CASSRGQENTEAFF. CDR3 DNA sequence: TGTGCCAGTAGTAGAGGACAGGAGAACACTGAAGCTTTCTTT.

This rearrangement joins TRBV3-1 (or the pseudogene TRBV3-2) to TRBJ2-7, with 9 bases matching TRBD1. The CDR3 loop spans 14 amino acids. Trimming at V came to 0 bases and at J to 12 bases, leaving 9 bases not matched to a gene. Germline V gives CDR1 LGHDT, CDR2 YNNKEL (reference sequence). This chain's CDR3 is CASSQEGTGSPGYF. CDR3 in DNA: TGTGCCAGCAGCCAAGAGGGGACAGGGAGTCCGGGGTACTTC.

This clone was recorded only once. The V gene is TRBV5-4, the J gene TRBJ2-1, with D perhaps matching TRBD1 (6 bases). CDR1 and CDR2 (germline): SGHNT, YYREEE (reference sequence). With 2 bases removed from V and 2 bases from J, the gap between germline ends came to 11 bases. This CDR3 is built from 15 residues. CDR3 in amino acids: CASSFGRGPYNEQFF. CDR3 sequence (DNA): TGTGCCAGCAGCTTCGGCAGGGGCCCCTACAATGAGCAGTTCTTC.

The chain is built from TRBV11-2 and TRBJ1-1; D gene uncertain. This CDR3 has 13 amino acids. CDR1 is SGHAT and CDR2 is FQNNGV in the germline V gene. Trimming shortened V by 5 bases and J by 2 bases, and 9 bases separated the two germline ends. The CDR3 DNA follows: TGTGCCAGCAGCCCGGGATCAAACACTGAAGCTTTCTTT. This sequence encodes CASSPGSNTEAFF.

The chain recombines TRBV24-1 with TRBJ2-7; 9 bases agree with TRBD1. The CDR3 extends over 13 amino acids. CDR1 is KGHDR, CDR2 SFDVKD, per germline. The ends lost 5 bases at V and 5 bases at J; junction bases unmatched: 3. The CDR3 here is CATSGDRDDEQYF. CDR3 sequence (DNA): TGTGCCACCAGTGGGGACAGGGATGACGAGCAGTACTTC.

CDR3 bases: TGCGCCAGCAGCTTGGCGGCCCAGAACTATGGCTACACCTTC. This codes for CASSLAAQNYGYTF. The chain recombines TRBV5-1 with TRBJ1-2; D call uncertain. There are 14 residues in the CDR3. Trimming removed 0 bases from V and 2 bases from J, with 8 bases in between. CDR1 and CDR2 (germline): SGHRS, YFSETQ.

The chain couples TRBV11-2 to TRBJ1-4, with 7 bases matching TRBD1. CDR3 length: 13 amino acids. The germline V gene has CDR1 SGHAT and CDR2 FQNNGV. Trimming at V came to 7 bases and at J to 6 bases, leaving 5 bases not matched to a gene. The CDR3 protein is CASTVTGDEKLFF. The CDR3, as DNA: TGTGCCAGCACAGTAACAGGGGATGAAAAACTGTTTTTT.

The J gene is TRBJ1-5, the V gene TRBV12-5; D is unresolved. The germline CDR1 and CDR2 sequences are LGHNT and FRNRAP. With 0 bases removed from V and 11 bases from J, the gap between germline ends came to 5 bases. This CDR3 has 11 amino acids. The CDR3 reads CASGLVWAQHF. The CDR3 DNA follows: TGTGCTAGTGGTTTGGTATGGGCCCAGCATTTT.

The chain carries TRBV18 and TRBJ2-1, with 8 bases that match TRBD2. This CDR3 is 16 amino acids long. Trimming took 2 bases from V and 7 from J; bases not matched to a gene: 10. Germline CDR1 KGHSH, CDR2 LQKENI. The CDR3 loop is CASSPAPGGNSNEQFF. The CDR3 DNA reads as TGTGCCAGCTCACCAGCGCCGGGAGGGAATTCGAATGAGCAGTTCTTC.

CDR3 in amino acids: CASSTTWGGVSGNTIYF. CDR3 nucleotide sequence: TGTGCCAGTAGTACCACCTGGGGAGGTGTATCTGGAAACACCATATATTTT. This chain joins TRBV19 and TRBJ1-3; D unclear. Trimming removed 4 bases from V and 1 base from J, with 17 bases in between. This CDR3 is built from 17 residues. CDR1 is LNHDA, CDR2 SQIVND, per germline (reference sequence). Complete variable domain (other parts from reference TRBV19 and TRBJ1-3): DGGITQSPKYLFRKEGQNVTLSCEQNLNHDAMYWYRQDPGQGLRLIYYSQIVNDFQKGDIAEGYSVSREKKESFPLTVTSAQKNPTAFYLCASSTTWGGVSGNTIYFGEGSWLTVV.

A few counts support this clone. The chain carries TRBV15 and TRBJ2-2; 7 bases match TRBD2. J was trimmed by 1 base and V by 1 base; bases with no gene match: 9. Per the germline V gene, CDR1 is LNHNV and CDR2 is YYDKDF (reference sequence). The CDR3 covers 18 residues. In DNA form, the CDR3 reads TGTGCCACCAGCAGAGCTAGCGGCTTATGGAGGAACACCGGGGAGCTGTTTTTT. It codes for CATSRASGLWRNTGELFF.

The chain links TRBV4-3 to TRBJ1-2; D not resolved. CDR1 and CDR2 (germline): LGHNA, YSLEER. V was clipped by 4 bases and J by 5 bases, with 11 bases between them. This CDR3 contains 13 residues. The CDR3 nucleotides are TGCGCCAGCAGCCCTTTGGACGGTTATGGCTACACCTTC. The encoded protein is CASSPLDGYGYTF.

J is TRBJ2-7 and V is TRBV5-1; a possible D gene is TRBD1 (6 bases). The CDR3 runs 14 residues. CDR1 is SGHRS, CDR2 YFSETQ, per germline. V lost 3 bases and J 1 base, leaving 11 bases between the germline ends. For the CDR3, the DNA is TGCGCCAGCAGCTCGGGACAACCGTCCTACGAGCAGTACTTC. This codes for CASSSGQPSYEQYF.